This TCR beta chain was sequenced for a study of blood T cell repertoires in COVID-19. Germline CDR1 and CDR2: LNHDA and SQIVND (reference sequence). The CDR3 has 13 amino acids. Between the trimmed V and J ends, which lost 1 base and 10 bases, there was a span of 8 bases. Sequencing used immunoSEQ multiplex PCR; TCRdb keeps in-frame clones, though not all of them. This sample has roughly 90,000 clones, with about 88% found just once. Sequences were obtained from peripheral blood. The receptor comes from a middle-aged man with acute or convalescent COVID-19. The chain is built from TRBV19 and TRBJ1-6, with a possible D match to TRBD1 (5 bases). The CDR3 spells CASSIGQGSPLHF. CDR3 coding DNA: TGTGCCAGTAGTATAGGTCAGGGATCACCCCTCCACTTT.